A single sample gave rise to the 7 T cell receptor beta chains below, sequenced in a study of T cells in Graves' hyperthyroidism and ophthalmopathy. The source material, RNA transcripts, was used to amplify TCR beta CDR3 regions. Primed by the HTBI set, a first-round RT-PCR was run on the TCR CDR3. TCRdb independently ran MiXCR on the multiplex PCR reads; one entry per CDR3 protein. The sample holds about 710,000 distinct CDR3 sequences, around 15% seen once. The sequenced material came from blood. The source of these receptors is a man between 18 and 29 years old with Graves' hyperthyroidism.

This clonotype was seen at least ten times. The chain carries TRBV7-2 and TRBJ2-3; TRBD1 is a possible D gene (5 bases). Germline CDR1 SGHTA, CDR2 FQGNSA. Trimming cost V 5 bases and J 1 base, with 16 bases left between them. This CDR3 contains 16 residues. The CDR3 reads CASSSTQGQRTDTQYF. CDR3 in DNA: TGTGCCAGCAGCAGTACCCAGGGCCAGCGCACAGATACGCAGTATTTT.

The table lists this clonotype with many counts. The V and J genes are TRBV20-1 and TRBJ2-5, with D possibly being TRBD1 (5 bases). Per the germline V gene, CDR1 is DFQATT and CDR2 is SNEGSKA (reference sequence). Trimming took off 1 base at V and 6 bases at J, with 12 bases between the two ends. The CDR3 sequence is 13 residues long. The CDR3 spells CSARVHRMKTQYF. DNA of the CDR3: TGCAGTGCTAGAGTTCACAGGATGAAGACCCAGTACTTC.

This clonotype was seen many times. CDR3 sequence reads: CASSLVITENTDTQYF. CDR3 in DNA: TGTGCCAGCAGCTTAGTTATAACAGAGAACACAGATACGCAGTATTTT. The V call is TRBV7-8, the J call TRBJ2-3; D unclear. CDR1 and CDR2 (germline): SGHVS, FQNEAQ. Trimming took 1 base from V and 2 from J, leaving 13 bases between them. The CDR3 totals 16 residues.

At least ten counts were recorded for this clonotype. The gene calls are TRBV2 and TRBJ1-1; D unresolved. CDR1 SNHLY and CDR2 FYNNEI come from the germline V gene. The CDR3 is 13 amino acids. Trimming shortened V by 7 bases and J by 1 base, and 10 bases separated the two germline ends. CDR3 residues: CASMNRANTEAFF. CDR3 nucleotides: TGTGCCAGCATGAACCGAGCGAACACTGAAGCTTTCTTT.

There are a few counts of this clonotype. The chain combines TRBV6-1 with TRBJ1-2; D is possibly TRBD1 (6 bases). The V end was cut by 6 bases, the J end by 7 bases, with 18 bases between. Germline lookup yields CDR1 MNHNS and CDR2 SASEGT. This CDR3 has 14 residues. DNA for the CDR3: TGTGCCAGCAGGGAACAGGGCTTGGCGGCTGGCTACACCTTC. Protein: CASREQGLAAGYTF.

The gene calls are TRBV7-9 and TRBJ2-2; no firm D call. V was clipped by 2 bases and J by 6 bases, with 22 bases between them. Germline CDR1 is SEHNR and CDR2 is FQNEAQ (reference sequence). This CDR3 has 18 residues. CDR3 DNA: TGTGCCAGCAGCTTAAAGGACGGTTTGCCAGGATCCTCCGGGGAGCTGTTTTTT. Translating it yields CASSLKDGLPGSSGELFF.

This clonotype has at least ten counts. The chain is built from TRBV28 and TRBJ2-1, with a weak D call TRBD2 (5 bases). The CDR3 is made up of 11 amino acids. V lost 8 bases, J lost 12 bases, and 14 bases lay in between. CDR1 and CDR2 (germline): MDHEN, SYDVKM. For the CDR3, the DNA is TGTGCCAGCGAGTCTCCCGGGATGCAGTTCTTC. Residues: CASESPGMQFF.